Reported below is one T cell receptor beta chain. The antigen is undetermined. PCR was performed using 60 Vbeta and 13 Jbeta primers. Produced via immunoSEQ multiplex PCR; TCRdb's table is partial and in-frame only. Here the sample spans about 94,000 clones, roughly 73% being singletons. The CDR3 consists of 13 residues. Trimming removed 3 bases from V and 0 bases from J, with 6 bases in between. CDR1 is SGHTA and CDR2 is FQGNSA in the germline V gene. The record originates from a study of cytomegalovirus exposure and HLA in healthy donors. General study results and limits: Available immune exposure information covered CMV serostatus only.

The sequence derives from a middle-aged woman in good health and CMV-seronegative. This chain links TRBV7-2 with TRBJ2-7; D not resolved. The sequenced material came from PBMCs. The CDR3 sequence: CASSLSSSYEQYF. CDR3 nucleotides: TGTGCCAGCAGCTTGTCATCCTCCTACGAGCAGTACTTC.